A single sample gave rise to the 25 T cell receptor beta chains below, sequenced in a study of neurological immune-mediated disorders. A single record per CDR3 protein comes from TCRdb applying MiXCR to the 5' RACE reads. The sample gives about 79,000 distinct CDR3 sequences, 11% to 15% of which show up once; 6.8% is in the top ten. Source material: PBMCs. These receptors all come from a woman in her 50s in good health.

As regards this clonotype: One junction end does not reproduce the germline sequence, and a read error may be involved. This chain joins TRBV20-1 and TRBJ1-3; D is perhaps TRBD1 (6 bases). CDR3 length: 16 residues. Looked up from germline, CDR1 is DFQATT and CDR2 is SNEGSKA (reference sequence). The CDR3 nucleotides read TGCAGTGCTAGATCCGGGACGGGGGGCTCTAGAAACACCATATATTTT. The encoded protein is CSARSGTGGSRNTIYF.

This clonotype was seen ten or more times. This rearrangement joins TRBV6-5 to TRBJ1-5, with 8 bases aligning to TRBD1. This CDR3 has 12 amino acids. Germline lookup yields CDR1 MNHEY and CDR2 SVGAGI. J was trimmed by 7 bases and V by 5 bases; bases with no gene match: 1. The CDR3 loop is CASSTGGQPQHF. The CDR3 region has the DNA TGTGCCAGCAGTACAGGGGGGCAGCCCCAGCATTTT.

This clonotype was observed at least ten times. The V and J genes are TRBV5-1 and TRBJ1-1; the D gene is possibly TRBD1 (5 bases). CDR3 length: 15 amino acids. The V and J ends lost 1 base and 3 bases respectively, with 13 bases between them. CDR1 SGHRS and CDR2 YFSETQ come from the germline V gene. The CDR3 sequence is CASSLLGGGDTEAFF. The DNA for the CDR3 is TGCGCCAGCAGCTTGTTGGGGGGAGGGGACACTGAAGCTTTCTTT.

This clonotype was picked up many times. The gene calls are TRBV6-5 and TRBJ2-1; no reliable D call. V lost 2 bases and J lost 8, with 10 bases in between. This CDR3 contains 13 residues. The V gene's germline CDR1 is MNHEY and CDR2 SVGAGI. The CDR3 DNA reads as TGTGCCAGCAGTTACGGGCGAGTTTATGAGCAGTTCTTC. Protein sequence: CASSYGRVYEQFF.

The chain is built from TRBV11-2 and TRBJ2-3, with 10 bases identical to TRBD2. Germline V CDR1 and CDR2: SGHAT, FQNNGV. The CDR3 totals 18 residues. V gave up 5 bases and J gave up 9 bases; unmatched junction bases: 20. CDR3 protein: CASSTTPEAGGSWETQYF. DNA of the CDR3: TGTGCCAGCAGCACGACGCCTGAAGCGGGAGGGTCTTGGGAGACGCAGTATTTT.

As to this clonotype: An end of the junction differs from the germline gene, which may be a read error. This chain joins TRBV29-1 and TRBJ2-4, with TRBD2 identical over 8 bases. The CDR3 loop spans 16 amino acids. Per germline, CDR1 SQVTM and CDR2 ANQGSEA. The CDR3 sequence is CSVETTGGRAADIQCF. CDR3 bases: TGCAGCGTCGAGACCACGGGGGGGCGGGCCGCGGACATTCAGTGCTTC. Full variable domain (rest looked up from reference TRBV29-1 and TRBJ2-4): SAVISQKPSRDICQRGTSLTIQCQVDSQVTMMFWYRQQPGQSLTLIATANQGSEATYESGFVIDKFPISRPNLTFSTLTVSNMSPEDSSIYLCSVETTGGRAADIQCFGAGTRLSVL.

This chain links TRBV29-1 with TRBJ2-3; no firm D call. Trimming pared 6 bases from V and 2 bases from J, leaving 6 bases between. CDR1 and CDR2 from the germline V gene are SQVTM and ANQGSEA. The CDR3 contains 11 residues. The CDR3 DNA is TGCAGCGTGGCTTCCACAGATACGCAGTATTTT. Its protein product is CSVASTDTQYF.

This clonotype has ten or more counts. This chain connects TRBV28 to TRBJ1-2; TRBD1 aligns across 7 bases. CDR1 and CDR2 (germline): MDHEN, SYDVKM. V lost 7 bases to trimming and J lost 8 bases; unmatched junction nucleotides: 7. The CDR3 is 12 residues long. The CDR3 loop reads CASTQDRIGYTF. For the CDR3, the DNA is TGTGCCAGCACTCAGGACAGGATCGGCTACACCTTC.

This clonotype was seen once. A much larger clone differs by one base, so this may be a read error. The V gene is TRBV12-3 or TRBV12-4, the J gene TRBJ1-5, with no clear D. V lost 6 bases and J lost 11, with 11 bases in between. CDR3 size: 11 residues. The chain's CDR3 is CASSLAGAQHF. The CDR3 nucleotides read TGTGCCAGCAGCCTCGCGGGAGCCCAGCATTTT.

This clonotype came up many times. Here the CDR3 DNA reads TGTGCCAGCAGTTCCCCGGGCTTGGTCTGGGGCTACACCTTC. Protein product: CASSSPGLVWGYTF. The rearrangement links TRBV27 to TRBJ1-2; D is ambiguous. V lost 4 bases and J lost 8, with 17 bases in between. Germline V gives CDR1 MNHEY, CDR2 SMNVEV (reference sequence). The CDR3 extends over 14 amino acids.

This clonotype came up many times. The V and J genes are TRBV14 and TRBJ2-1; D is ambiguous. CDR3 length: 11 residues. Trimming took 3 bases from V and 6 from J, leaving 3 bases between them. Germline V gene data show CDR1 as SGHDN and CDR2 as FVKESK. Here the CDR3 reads CASSQGNEQFF. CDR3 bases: TGTGCCAGCAGCCAGGGCAATGAGCAGTTCTTC. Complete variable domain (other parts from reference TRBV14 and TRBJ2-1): EAGVTQFPSHSVIEKGQTVTLRCDPISGHDNLYWYRRVMGKEIKFLLHFVKESKQDESGMPNNRFLAERTGGTYSTLKVQPAELEDSGVYFCASSQGNEQFFGPGTRLTVL.

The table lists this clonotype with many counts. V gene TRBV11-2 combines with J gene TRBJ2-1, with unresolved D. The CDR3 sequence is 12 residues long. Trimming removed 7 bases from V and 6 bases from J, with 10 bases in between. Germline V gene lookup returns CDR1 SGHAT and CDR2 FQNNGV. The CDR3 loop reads CASTWAFNEQFF. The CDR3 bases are TGTGCCAGCACCTGGGCCTTCAATGAGCAGTTCTTC.

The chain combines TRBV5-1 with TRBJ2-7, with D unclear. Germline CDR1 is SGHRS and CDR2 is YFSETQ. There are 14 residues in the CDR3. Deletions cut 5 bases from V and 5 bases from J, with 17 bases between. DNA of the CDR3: TGCGCCAGCAGATACGTAACCCCTACGGACGAGCAGTACTTC. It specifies CASRYVTPTDEQYF.

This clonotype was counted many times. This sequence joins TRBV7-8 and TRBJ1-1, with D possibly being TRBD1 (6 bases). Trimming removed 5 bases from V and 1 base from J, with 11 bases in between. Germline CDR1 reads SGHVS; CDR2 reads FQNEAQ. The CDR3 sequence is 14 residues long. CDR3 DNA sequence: TGTGCCAGCAGCCTGCTGGGACAGAACACTGAAGCTTTCTTT. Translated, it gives CASSLLGQNTEAFF.

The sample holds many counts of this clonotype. The CDR3: CSASLAGGRNEQFF. The CDR3 region has the DNA TGCAGTGCAAGTCTAGCGGGGGGGAGGAATGAGCAGTTCTTC. The V gene is TRBV20-1, the J gene TRBJ2-1, with 12 bases identical to TRBD2. The CDR3 runs to 14 residues. V shed 6 bases and J 7 bases; nucleotides not matched to a gene: 7. CDR1 is DFQATT, CDR2 SNEGSKA, per germline (reference sequence).

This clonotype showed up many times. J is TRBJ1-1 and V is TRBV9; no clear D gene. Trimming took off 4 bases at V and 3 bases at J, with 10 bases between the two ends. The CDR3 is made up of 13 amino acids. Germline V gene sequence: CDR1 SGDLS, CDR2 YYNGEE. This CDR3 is CASSRRSDTEAFF. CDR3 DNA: TGTGCCAGCAGCCGTAGATCGGACACTGAAGCTTTCTTT.

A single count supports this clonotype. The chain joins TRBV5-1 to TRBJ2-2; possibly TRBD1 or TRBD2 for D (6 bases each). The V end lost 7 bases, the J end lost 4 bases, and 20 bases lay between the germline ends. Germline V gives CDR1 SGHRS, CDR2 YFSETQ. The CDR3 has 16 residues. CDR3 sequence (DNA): TGCGCCAGCCGCCCGCGAGGAGGGGGAAGCACCGGGGAGCTGTTTTTT. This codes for CASRPRGGGSTGELFF.

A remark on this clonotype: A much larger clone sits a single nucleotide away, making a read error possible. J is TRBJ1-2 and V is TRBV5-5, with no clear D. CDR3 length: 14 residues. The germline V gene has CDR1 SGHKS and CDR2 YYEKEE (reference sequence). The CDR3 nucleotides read TGTGCCATCAGCTTGGCCCAGGCAACCTATGGCTACACCTTC. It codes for CAISLAQATYGYTF.

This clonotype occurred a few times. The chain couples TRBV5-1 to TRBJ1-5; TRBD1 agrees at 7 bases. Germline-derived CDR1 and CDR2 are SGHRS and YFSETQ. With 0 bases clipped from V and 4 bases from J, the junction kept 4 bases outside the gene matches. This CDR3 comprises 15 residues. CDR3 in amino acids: CASSLGDSVNQPQHF. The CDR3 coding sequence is TGCGCCAGCAGCTTGGGGGACAGTGTAAATCAGCCCCAGCATTTT.

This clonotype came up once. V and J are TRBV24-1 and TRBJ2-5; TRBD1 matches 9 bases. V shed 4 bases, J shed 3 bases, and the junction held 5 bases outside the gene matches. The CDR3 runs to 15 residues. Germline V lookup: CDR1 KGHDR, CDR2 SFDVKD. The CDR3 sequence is CATSDPDRGKETQYF. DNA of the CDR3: TGTGCCACCAGTGACCCGGACAGGGGAAAAGAGACCCAGTACTTC.

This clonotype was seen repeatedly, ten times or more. The CDR3 protein is CASSLMNTGELFF. Written as DNA, the CDR3 is TGTGCCAGCAGCTTAATGAACACCGGGGAGCTGTTTTTT. The chain joins TRBV7-9 to TRBJ2-2; no clear D gene. The germline CDR1 and CDR2 sequences are SEHNR and FQNEAQ (reference sequence). This CDR3 has 13 residues. V was cut by 2 bases and J by 1 base, with 2 bases left in between.

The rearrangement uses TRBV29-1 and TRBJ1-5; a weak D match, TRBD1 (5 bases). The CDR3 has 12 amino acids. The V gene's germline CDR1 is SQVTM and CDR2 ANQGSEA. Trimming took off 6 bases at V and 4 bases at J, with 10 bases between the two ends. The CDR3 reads CSVGEVNQPQHF. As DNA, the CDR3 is TGCAGCGTGGGGGAGGTAAATCAGCCCCAGCATTTT.

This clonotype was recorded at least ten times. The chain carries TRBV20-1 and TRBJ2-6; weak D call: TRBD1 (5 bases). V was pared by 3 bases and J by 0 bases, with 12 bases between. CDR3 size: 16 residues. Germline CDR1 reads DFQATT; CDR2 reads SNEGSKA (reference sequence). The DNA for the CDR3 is TGCAGTGCTAGGGCCCCAAGGGGCTCTGGGGCCAACGTCCTGACTTTC. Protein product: CSARAPRGSGANVLTF.

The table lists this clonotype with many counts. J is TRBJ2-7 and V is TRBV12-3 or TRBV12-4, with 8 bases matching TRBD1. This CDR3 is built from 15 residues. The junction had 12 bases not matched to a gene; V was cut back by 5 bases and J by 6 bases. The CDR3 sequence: CASSRADAGGREQYF. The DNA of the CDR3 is TGTGCCAGCAGTCGAGCCGATGCAGGGGGCCGCGAGCAGTACTTC.

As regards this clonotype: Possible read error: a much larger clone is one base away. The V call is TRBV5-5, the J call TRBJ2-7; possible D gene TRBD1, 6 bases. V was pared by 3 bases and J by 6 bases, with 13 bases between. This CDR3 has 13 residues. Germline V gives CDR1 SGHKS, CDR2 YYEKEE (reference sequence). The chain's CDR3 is CASSYATGTEQYF. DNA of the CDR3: TGTGCCAGCAGCTACGCGACAGGAACCGAGCAGTACTTC.